This TCR beta chain was found in a study of spatial heterogeneity in lung cancer. Study-level background: The donor population consisted of approximately 70 patients with untreated, early-stage non-small cell lung cancer. Sequenced were any available follow-up PBMC samples, which had been obtained a median of around 2 years after resection.

TCR cDNA molecules each carried a unique molecular identifier. TCRdb re-analysed the 5' RACE reads in MiXCR, keeping a single row per CDR3 protein. The repertoire has 25,000 to 30,000 distinct CDR3 sequences, approximately 6% of them found once; the top ten carry 20% to 25%. This clonotype was picked up many times. Documented time point: blood at routine non-recurrence follow-up after resection. Whole RNA, which was extracted from tumor, nontumor lung tissue or frozen PBMC, was sequenced without any cell sorting. This clonotype originated in a male donor with early-stage non-small cell lung cancer. Sample: PBMCs, taken at follow-up.

CDR3: CASSQVSGQPQHF. CDR3 sequence (DNA): TGCGCCAGCAGCCAAGTATCGGGACAGCCCCAGCATTTT. The V and J genes are TRBV4-1 and TRBJ1-5; D gene ambiguous. The germline V gene has CDR1 MGHRA and CDR2 YSYEKL. V was clipped by 1 base and J by 7 bases, with 8 bases between them. The CDR3 is made up of 13 amino acids.